This passage covers 7 T cell receptor beta chains from one sample sequenced in a study of response to subunit inactivated influenza vaccine. TCRdb called the RT-PCR reads again in MiXCR, with one record for every CDR3 protein. The sample has about 480,000 distinct CDR3 sequences; roughly 27% are singletons. The source was CD4+ T cells sorted from PBMCs, collected less than 6 days after vaccination. The origin of the receptors is a man in his fifties who received an inactivated influenza vaccine.

The chain is built from TRBV6-5 and TRBJ1-2; 11 bases are a match to TRBD1. The CDR3 is 16 amino acids. Germline-derived CDR1 and CDR2 are MNHEY and SVGAGI. V was clipped by 2 bases and J by 5 bases; unmatched bases: 7. In DNA form, the CDR3 reads TGTGCCAGCAGTTACCTCTCCTGGGACAGGGGGTATGGCTACACCTTC. It specifies CASSYLSWDRGYGYTF.

The J gene is TRBJ1-1, the V gene TRBV10-3; D unresolved. With 3 bases removed from V and 0 bases from J, the gap between germline ends came to 8 bases. The CDR3 consists of 14 residues. CDR1 is ENHRY, CDR2 SYGVKD, per germline. The DNA of the CDR3 is TGTGCCATCAGTGATAAGATTATGAACACTGAAGCTTTCTTT. This codes for CAISDKIMNTEAFF.

This clonotype was counted only a few times. V is TRBV20-1 and J is TRBJ2-5; TRBD1 agrees at 8 bases. This CDR3 region has 13 residues. Trimming removed 6 bases from V and 3 bases from J; junction bases left unmatched: 6. CDR1 is DFQATT and CDR2 is SNEGSKA in the germline V gene (reference sequence). The CDR3 coding sequence is TGCAGTGCGCGGACAGGGTGGGAAGAGACCCAGTACTTC. It translates to CSARTGWEETQYF.

V is TRBV29-1 and J is TRBJ2-5; possible D gene TRBD1, 7 bases. The CDR3 totals 11 residues. Between the trimmed V and J ends, which lost 5 bases and 4 bases, there was a span of 8 bases. The germline gives CDR1 SQVTM, CDR2 ANQGSEA. Written as DNA, the CDR3 is TGCAGCGTTCAGGGGGGAGAGACCCAGTACTTC. This gives the protein CSVQGGETQYF.

The J gene is TRBJ1-2, the V gene TRBV4-2; D is unclear. CDR1 and CDR2 (germline): LGHNA, YNFKEQ. There are 14 residues in the CDR3. V lost 2 bases and J 7 bases, leaving 14 bases between the germline ends. The CDR3 DNA is TGTGCCAGCAGCCAACCAACCTCGGGATCTGGCTACACCTTC. Its protein product is CASSQPTSGSGYTF.

This clonotype has just a few counts. The rearrangement joins TRBV20-1 to TRBJ1-5, with D unclear. Trimming pared 1 base from V and 1 base from J, leaving 8 bases between. Per germline, CDR1 DFQATT and CDR2 SNEGSKA (reference sequence). The CDR3 extends over 14 amino acids. CDR3 sequence reads: CSARVGPSNQPQHF. CDR3 DNA sequence: TGCAGTGCTAGAGTGGGCCCAAGCAATCAGCCCCAGCATTTT.

V gene TRBV3-1 combines with J gene TRBJ2-4; 10 bases align to TRBD1. This CDR3 is built from 15 residues. CDR1 LGHDT and CDR2 YNNKEL come from the germline V gene (reference sequence). J was trimmed by 4 bases and V by 3 bases; bases with no gene match: 3. CDR3: CASSHRTGGKNIQYF. In DNA form, the CDR3 reads TGTGCCAGCAGCCACCGGACAGGGGGGAAAAACATTCAGTACTTC.